The 9 T cell receptor beta chains listed next were all sequenced from one sample in a study of metastatic and nonmetastatic thyroid tumors (dated by TCRdb to the early 2020s). The library was produced with PCR. Sequencing took place on an Illumina HiSeq 4000. TCRdb's own reprocessing of the public reads used fastp at Q25 and MiXCR and kept productive beta chains. In all, the sample holds some 54,000 clones, and approximately 17% of those were seen once. The ten most abundant clones make up just under 3% of the sample. None of the patients had been given any treatment before thyroid surgery. Sequencing used blood. The receptors were sampled from a female donor with papillary thyroid cancer or a benign thyroid nodule (not recorded which). Some clones in this sample may be carry-over from other donors' samples.

This clone was counted many times. The rearrangement joins TRBV27 to TRBJ2-4; D is ambiguous. The CDR3 runs 13 residues. Per germline, CDR1 MNHEY and CDR2 SMNVEV (reference sequence). V lost 5 bases, J lost 0 bases, and 5 bases lay in between. The CDR3 spells CASSALAKNIQYF. Written as DNA, the CDR3 is TGTGCCAGCAGTGCCCTAGCCAAAAACATTCAGTACTTC.

V is TRBV28 and J is TRBJ1-2, with D possibly matching TRBD1 (5 bases). Germline CDR1 reads MDHEN; CDR2 reads SYDVKM. This CDR3 has 13 residues. V was clipped by 7 bases and J by 7 bases, with 16 bases between them. Here the CDR3 reads CASTLGQGAGYTF. The DNA of the CDR3 is TGTGCCAGCACTCTGGGGCAGGGCGCTGGCTACACCTTC.

There are many counts of this clone. The rearrangement joins TRBV18 to TRBJ1-1, with D possibly being TRBD1 (6 bases). Per the germline V gene, CDR1 is KGHSH and CDR2 is LQKENI. Trimming left V 4 bases short and J 6 bases short, with 9 bases between. CDR3 length: 12 residues. CDR3 loop: CASSLEGAEAFF. CDR3 sequence (DNA): TGTGCCAGCTCACTGGAGGGGGCTGAAGCTTTCTTT.

Many counts were recorded for this clone. The rearrangement links TRBV4-1 to TRBJ1-2, with 7 bases identical to TRBD1. The CDR3 runs 13 residues. The germline CDR1 and CDR2 sequences are MGHRA and YSYEKL. Trimming removed 8 bases from V and 6 bases from J; junction bases left unmatched: 9. CDR3 nucleotide sequence: TGCGCCAGCGCCAACACAGGGGCAAATGGCTACACCTTC. Translated, it gives CASANTGANGYTF.

The J gene is TRBJ2-7, the V gene TRBV11-2; 7 bases fit TRBD1. Germline CDR1 SGHAT, CDR2 FQNNGV. This CDR3 is 15 amino acids long. V trimming: 5 bases; J trimming: 1 base; junction bases outside the gene matches: 8. The CDR3 bases are TGTGCCAGCAGCCCAGGGGGTTGGGTTTCCTACGAGCAGTACTTC. Translated: CASSPGGWVSYEQYF. Variable domain in full (rest from reference TRBV11-2 and TRBJ2-7): EAGVAQSPRYKIIEKRQSVAFWCNPISGHATLYWYQQILGQGPKLLIQFQNNGVVDDSQLPKDRFSAERLKGVDSTLKIQPAKLEDSAVYLCASSPGGWVSYEQYFGPGTRLTVT.

V gene TRBV5-4 combines with J gene TRBJ2-5, with a tentative D call TRBD2 (6 bases). V was shortened by 4 bases and J by 10 bases, with 14 bases between the two germline ends. Germline V gene sequence: CDR1 SGHNT, CDR2 YYREEE (reference sequence). This CDR3 spans 12 amino acids. CDR3 sequence reads: CASSKRSSDQYF. CDR3 sequence (DNA): TGTGCCAGCAGCAAAAGGTCTAGCGACCAGTACTTC.

This clone has only one observation. The junction departs from the called germline gene at one end, perhaps through a read error. The V and J genes are TRBV20-1 and TRBJ1-1; no clear D gene. CDR1 is DFQATT and CDR2 is SNEGSKA in the germline V gene (reference sequence). The CDR3 covers 16 residues. CDR3 sequence: CSSRDMYRQLNTEAFF. CDR3 DNA sequence: TGCAGTTCTAGAGATATGTATAGGCAGCTGAACACTGAAGCTTTCTTT.

This clone has ten or more counts. The sample has other DNA sequences that encode this CDR3 too. The gene calls are TRBV2 and TRBJ2-1; 13 bases agree with TRBD2. Germline-derived CDR1 and CDR2 are SNHLY and FYNNEI. The CDR3 consists of 16 residues. J gave up 7 bases and V 4 bases, and 7 bases lay outside the gene matches. Here the CDR3 reads CASSGSTSGRHNEQFF. The CDR3 DNA reads as TGTGCCAGCAGTGGGTCGACTAGCGGGAGGCATAATGAGCAGTTCTTC.

Many counts were recorded for this clone. The V call is TRBV5-5, the J call TRBJ1-6; no firm D call. V lost 2 bases to trimming and J lost 5 bases, with 11 bases between them. CDR3 length: 15 amino acids. The V gene's germline CDR1 is SGHKS and CDR2 YYEKEE (reference sequence). The DNA of the CDR3 is TGTGCCAGCAGCTTATCAACCCTAAATAATTCACCCCTCCACTTT. This sequence encodes CASSLSTLNNSPLHF.